Listed here are 17 T cell receptor beta chains from one sample, sequenced in a study of brain T cells in children with intractable seizures. Clones were read by immunoSEQ multiplex PCR, and TCRdb kept only the in-frame ones, dropping some. The sample has approximately 110,000 clones, 90% to 95% seen once. The sample here was peripheral blood, taken at surgery. The receptors come from a boy younger than two with hemimegalencephaly and intractable seizures.

The rearrangement links TRBV6-5 to TRBJ2-7; 11 bases line up with TRBD2. The CDR3 contains 13 residues. Germline V gene lookup returns CDR1 MNHEY and CDR2 SVGAGI. Trimming cost V 6 bases and J 9 bases; bases outside gene matches: 7. The CDR3 DNA reads TGTGCCAGCAGCGTAGCGGGAGGGCCTAGGCAGTACTTC. Translation: CASSVAGGPRQYF.

In this sample, this clone turned up once. The chain uses TRBV19 and TRBJ2-6; perhaps TRBD1 as D (6 bases). Germline CDR1 LNHDA, CDR2 SQIVND (reference sequence). Trimming took off 4 bases at V and 1 base at J, with 8 bases between the two ends. CDR3 length equals 15 residues. The CDR3 sequence is CASSKTGSGANVLTF. The CDR3 nucleotides are TGTGCCAGTAGTAAAACAGGGTCTGGGGCCAACGTCCTGACTTTC. Drawing the rest from reference TRBV19 and TRBJ2-6, the complete variable domain is DGGITQSPKYLFRKEGQNVTLSCEQNLNHDAMYWYRQDPGQGLRLIYYSQIVNDFQKGDIAEGYSVSREKKESFPLTVTSAQKNPTAFYLCASSKTGSGANVLTFGAGSRLTVL.

The CDR3 loop reads CASRRTSGTIGGETQYF. DNA of the CDR3: TGTGCCAGCCGGAGGACTAGCGGGACCATAGGGGGTGAGACCCAGTACTTC. The chain recombines TRBV5-4 with TRBJ2-5; TRBD2 matches 12 bases. Trimming cost V 7 bases and J 5 bases; bases outside gene matches: 15. Germline V gene data show CDR1 as SGHNT and CDR2 as YYREEE (reference sequence). The CDR3 has 17 residues. Full variable domain (missing parts from reference TRBV5-4 and TRBJ2-5): ETGVTQSPTHLIKTRGQQVTLRCSSQSGHNTVSWYQQALGQGPQFIFQYYREEENGRGNFPPRFSGLQFPNYSSELNVNALELDDSALYLCASRRTSGTIGGETQYFGPGTRLLVL.

The chain employs TRBV3-1 (or the pseudogene TRBV3-2) and TRBJ2-1, with TRBD2 matching over 11 bases. Germline V gene data show CDR1 as LGHDT and CDR2 as YNNKEL (reference sequence). J gave up 4 bases and V 1 base, and 9 bases lay outside the gene matches. The CDR3 loop spans 18 amino acids. The CDR3 DNA reads TGTGCCAGCAGCCAAGTCGGGATAGCGGGAGGGAAGTACAATGAGCAGTTCTTC. Amino acids: CASSQVGIAGGKYNEQFF.

The rearrangement uses TRBV7-2 and TRBJ1-1, with 8 bases aligning to TRBD1. Germline CDR1 SGHTA, CDR2 FQGNSA. Trimming took 1 base from V and 5 from J; bases not matched to a gene: 9. The CDR3 loop spans 16 amino acids. The CDR3 bases are TGTGCCAGCAGCTTAGGGGATGGCAGGGGGCGGACTGAAGCTTTCTTT. Its translation: CASSLGDGRGRTEAFF.

This chain uses TRBV4-1 with TRBJ2-7; TRBD2 matches at 14 bases. Germline V gene lookup returns CDR1 MGHRA and CDR2 YSYEKL. V shed 1 base and J 5 bases; nucleotides not matched to a gene: 7. The CDR3 sequence is 17 residues long. The CDR3 DNA reads TGCGCCAGCAGCCAAGGGAGGGGACTAGCGGGAGAAGACGAGCAGTACTTC. This gives the protein CASSQGRGLAGEDEQYF.

The chain links TRBV5-1 to TRBJ1-2; D unresolved. CDR1 is SGHRS, CDR2 YFSETQ, per germline. V lost 3 bases and J lost 4, with 13 bases in between. This CDR3 is 14 amino acids long. This chain's CDR3 is CASSSLQPPYGYTF. The CDR3 DNA reads TGCGCCAGCAGCTCCTTACAGCCGCCCTATGGCTACACCTTC.

The chain links TRBV7-3 to TRBJ2-3; D is unresolved. The germline V gene has CDR1 SGHTA and CDR2 FQGTGA. The CDR3 length is 11 residues. V was shortened by 5 bases and J by 2 bases, with 2 bases between the two germline ends. This CDR3 reads CASSITDTQYF. Here the CDR3 DNA reads TGTGCCAGCAGCATCACAGATACGCAGTATTTT.

The chain joins TRBV7-3 to TRBJ2-1; 14 bases align to TRBD2. The CDR3 is 17 residues long. The junction had 12 bases not matched to a gene; V was cut back by 5 bases and J by 9 bases. The germline gives CDR1 SGHTA, CDR2 FQGTGA. In DNA form, the CDR3 reads TGTGCCAGCAGCCAACCATCGGGACTAGCGGGAGTTGCTGAGCAGTTCTTC. Protein: CASSQPSGLAGVAEQFF.

This sequence joins TRBV6-5 and TRBJ2-7, with D hard to call. The CDR3 is 10 amino acids. CDR1 and CDR2 (germline): MNHEY, SVGAGI. Trimming pared 8 bases from V and 2 bases from J, leaving 4 bases between. CDR3 bases: TGTGCCAGCGGCGCCTACGAGCAGTACTTC. Its protein is CASGAYEQYF.

The rearrangement links TRBV7-2 to TRBJ2-5, with 10 nucleotides matching TRBD1. The CDR3 is made up of 14 amino acids. Germline loops: CDR1 SGHTA, CDR2 FQGNSA. V dropped 5 bases and J dropped 9; count of bases not matched to a gene: 9. This CDR3 is CASSIGTGEISQYF. The DNA for the CDR3 is TGTGCCAGCAGCATAGGGACAGGGGAAATCTCCCAGTACTTC.

The genes are TRBV3-1 (or the pseudogene TRBV3-2) and TRBJ2-1; 16 bases match TRBD2. The V and J ends lost 0 bases and 2 bases, in that order; junction bases with no gene match: 7. The CDR3 loop spans 20 amino acids. Germline V lookup: CDR1 LGHDT, CDR2 YNNKEL (reference sequence). The CDR3 protein is CASSQEGGLAGGVPYNEQFF. The CDR3, as DNA: TGTGCCAGCAGCCAAGAGGGGGGACTAGCGGGAGGGGTGCCCTACAATGAGCAGTTCTTC.

This clone appeared a few times. Other DNA sequences in this specimen translate into the identical CDR3. The chain carries TRBV14 and TRBJ1-1; D gene ambiguous. V dropped 0 bases and J dropped 4 bases, with 6 bases sitting between them. This CDR3 comprises 13 residues. Germline-derived CDR1 and CDR2 are SGHDN and FVKESK. This chain's CDR3 is CASSQDRSTEAFF. The CDR3 DNA sequence: TGTGCCAGCAGCCAAGATCGGTCCACTGAAGCTTTCTTT.

This chain links TRBV7-8 with TRBJ2-7, with D possibly TRBD2 on 5 matching bases. Germline CDR1 reads SGHVS; CDR2 reads FQNEAQ. The ends were cut back, 6 bases at V and 2 bases at J, with 20 bases in the middle. There are 16 residues in the CDR3. The CDR3 region has the DNA TGTGCCAGCAGTTCAGCGGTGGCGGTTAATGCCTACGAGCAGTACTTC. It codes for CASSSAVAVNAYEQYF.

Of note for this clone: Other DNA variants within this sample encode the same CDR3. The chain is built from TRBV27 and TRBJ2-7; 7 bases match TRBD1. The CDR3 is 13 residues long. The J segment lost 3 bases and the V segment lost 2 bases, leaving 1 base of the junction unmatched. Per germline, CDR1 MNHEY and CDR2 SMNVEV (reference sequence). The CDR3 DNA reads TGTGCCAGCAGTTTAGCAGGGGGCTACGAGCAGTACTTC. Residues: CASSLAGGYEQYF.

This sequence joins TRBV7-9 and TRBJ1-1, with TRBD1 as a possible D gene (5 bases). Germline CDR1 is SEHNR and CDR2 is FQNEAQ (reference sequence). Trimming stripped 1 base from V and 6 bases from J, with 9 bases between. The CDR3 runs 13 residues. The CDR3 DNA sequence: TGTGCCAGCAGCTTAGTGGGGGACTCTGAAGCTTTCTTT. Translation: CASSLVGDSEAFF.

V usage is TRBV7-2 and J usage is TRBJ2-2; the D is unclear. From germline, CDR1 is SGHTA and CDR2 FQGNSA. The CDR3 loop spans 14 amino acids. Trimming took 5 bases from V and 7 from J, leaving 14 bases between them. The CDR3 reads CASSRRSRDGELFF. The CDR3 nucleotides read TGTGCCAGCAGCCGCCGTTCTAGAGACGGGGAGCTGTTTTTT.